This T cell receptor beta chain was captured in a study of blood T cell repertoires in COVID-19. Study context: The United States, Italy and Spain provided the acute and convalescent COVID-19 samples.

Authors' processing steps: Reference gene primer amplification in the assay estimated nucleated cell counts. Using immunoSEQ multiplex PCR, the repertoire was profiled, and TCRdb retains in-frame clones only, with some absent. The V and J calls and the clone size are those of that table, but D and trimming were determined from the DNA. Of some 250,000 clones listed, about 90% are singletons. This CDR3 has 13 residues. After removal of 5 bases from V and 14 bases from J, the junction contained 6 bases not matched to a gene. Germline values: CDR1 SNHLY, CDR2 FYNNEI. The sequence came from a human donor in a cohort exposed to, infected with or recovered from COVID-19 (not recorded which). The donor label of this sample is uncertain. The chain employs TRBV2 and TRBJ2-3; 14 bases match TRBD2. The sample was PBMCs or T cells enriched from blood (not recorded which). This chain's CDR3 is CASSPLTSGGGYF. In DNA form, the CDR3 reads TGTGCCAGCAGTCCCTTGACTAGCGGGGGGGGGTATTTT.